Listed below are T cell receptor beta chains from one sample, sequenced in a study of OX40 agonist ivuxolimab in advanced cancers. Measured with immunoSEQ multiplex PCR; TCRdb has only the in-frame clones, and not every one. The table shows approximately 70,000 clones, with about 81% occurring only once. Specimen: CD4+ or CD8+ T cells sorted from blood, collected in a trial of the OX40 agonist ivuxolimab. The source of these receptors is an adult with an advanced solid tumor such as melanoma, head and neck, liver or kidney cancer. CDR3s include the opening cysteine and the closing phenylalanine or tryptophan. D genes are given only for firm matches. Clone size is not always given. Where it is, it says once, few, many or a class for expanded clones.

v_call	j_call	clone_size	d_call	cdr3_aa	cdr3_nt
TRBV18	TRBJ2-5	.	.	CASSPDLYQETQYF	TGTGCCAGCTCACCCGACTTGTACCAAGAGACCCAGTACTTC
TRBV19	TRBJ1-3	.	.	CASHLQDSSGNTIYF	TGTGCCAGCCACCTCCAGGATTCATCTGGAAACACCATATATTTT
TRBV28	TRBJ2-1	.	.	CASRRHQGSYNEQFF	TGTGCCAGCAGACGCCATCAGGGATCCTACAATGAGCAGTTCTTC
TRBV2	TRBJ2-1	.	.	CASSDSLGNEQFF	TGTGCCAGCAGTGATTCACTAGGCAATGAGCAGTTCTTC
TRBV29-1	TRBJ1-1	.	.	CSATINTEAFF	TGCAGCGCCACCATTAACACTGAAGCTTTCTTT
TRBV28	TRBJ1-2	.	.	CASSAPLGYTF	TGTGCCAGCAGTGCTCCACTTGGCTACACCTTC
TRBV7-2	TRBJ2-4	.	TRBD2	CASSSSGTSVSLAKNIQYF	TGTGCCAGCAGCTCCTCCGGGACTAGTGTTTCTCTGGCCAAAAACATTCAGTACTTC
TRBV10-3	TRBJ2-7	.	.	CAISESSTRVNEQYF	TGTGCCATCAGTGAGTCGAGTACCAGGGTAAACGAGCAGTACTTC
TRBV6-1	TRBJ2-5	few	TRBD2	CASSGGTSGKETQYF	TGTGCCAGCAGTGGGGGGACTAGCGGAAAAGAGACCCAGTACTTC
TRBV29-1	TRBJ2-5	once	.	CSVNREQETQYF	TGCAGCGTGAACCGGGAACAAGAGACCCAGTACTTC
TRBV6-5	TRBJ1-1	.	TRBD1	CASSYDRGRLVTEAFF	TGTGCCAGCAGTTACGACAGGGGGCGCCTGGTCACTGAAGCTTTCTTT
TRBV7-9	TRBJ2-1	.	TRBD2	CASSLGLAGDNEQFF	TGTGCCAGCAGCTTGGGACTAGCGGGAGACAATGAGCAGTTCTTC
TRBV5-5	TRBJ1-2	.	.	CASRKTRWLEGYTF	TGTGCCAGCAGAAAGACGAGGTGGCTAGAGGGCTACACCTTC
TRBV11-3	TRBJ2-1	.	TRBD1	CASSPTGDTYNEQFF	TGTGCCAGCAGCCCGACAGGGGACACCTACAATGAGCAGTTCTTC
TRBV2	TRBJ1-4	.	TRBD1	CASSEGVGTGVEKLFF	TGTGCCAGCAGTGAAGGAGTTGGGACAGGGGTGGAAAAACTGTTTTTT
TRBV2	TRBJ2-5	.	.	CASRYQTQNQETQYF	TGTGCCAGCAGATACCAAACTCAAAACCAAGAGACCCAGTACTTC
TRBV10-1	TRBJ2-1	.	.	CASSRLGGPSSYNEQFF	TGCGCCAGCTCCCGCCTCGGGGGTCCGAGCTCCTACAATGAGCAGTTCTTC
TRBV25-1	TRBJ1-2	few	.	CASSEEGGWYGYTF	TGTGCCAGCAGTGAAGAGGGGGGGTGGTATGGCTACACCTTC
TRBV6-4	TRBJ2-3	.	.	CASSDGWGLGTDTQYF	TGTGCCAGCAGTGACGGGTGGGGGCTCGGCACAGATACGCAGTATTTT
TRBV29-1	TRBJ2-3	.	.	CSAGRDTQYF	TGCAGCGCTGGGAGGGATACGCAGTATTTT
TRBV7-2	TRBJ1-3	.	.	CASSLGKRNTIYF	TGTGCCAGCAGCTTAGGGAAGAGAAACACCATATATTTT
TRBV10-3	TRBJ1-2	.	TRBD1	CAINLGQGRVYTF	TGTGCCATCAACCTTGGACAGGGACGGGTCTACACCTTC
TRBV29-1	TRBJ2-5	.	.	CSVVPGGETQYF	TGCAGCGTTGTACCTGGAGGAGAGACCCAGTACTTC
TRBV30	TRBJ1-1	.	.	CAWSATQNTEAFF	TGTGCCTGGAGTGCGACACAGAACACTGAAGCTTTCTTT